Each of the 8 T cell receptor beta chains below was sequenced from the same sample in a study of cytomegalovirus exposure and HLA in healthy donors. Both 60 Vbeta primers and 13 Jbeta primers went into the PCR. The data were produced by immunoSEQ multiplex PCR, yet TCRdb's version contains in-frame clones alone and is incomplete. The data contain more than 250,000 clones, around 90% of them singletons. Sequenced sample: PBMCs. The receptors originated from a woman under 30 in good health and CMV-seronegative.

On this clone: Other DNA variants within this sample encode the same CDR3. This rearrangement joins TRBV27 to TRBJ1-5; D remains unclear. This CDR3 has 13 amino acids. Trimming took 2 bases from V and 4 from J, leaving 6 bases between them. Germline lookup yields CDR1 MNHEY and CDR2 SMNVEV (reference sequence). CDR3 in amino acids: CASSLTGNQPQHF. CDR3 DNA sequence: TGTGCCAGCAGTTTAACCGGGAATCAGCCCCAGCATTTT.

This clone turned up a few times. The chain uses TRBV7-3 and TRBJ1-1; D unclear. Per germline, CDR1 SGHTA and CDR2 FQGTGA. This CDR3 has 13 residues. Trimming took 5 bases from V and 8 from J, leaving 15 bases between them. The CDR3 reads CASSQSRGVEAFF. The DNA for the CDR3 is TGTGCCAGCAGCCAAAGTCGGGGAGTAGAAGCTTTCTTT.

The chain carries TRBV19 and TRBJ1-1; weak D call: TRBD1 (6 bases). Germline-derived CDR1 and CDR2 are LNHDA and SQIVND (reference sequence). V lost 4 bases, J lost 1 base, and 7 bases lay in between. The CDR3 spans 13 residues. The CDR3 DNA sequence: TGTGCCAGTAGTAAGGACAGGAACACTGAAGCTTTCTTT. Protein: CASSKDRNTEAFF.

The genes are TRBV5-1 and TRBJ2-5, with a tentative D call TRBD1 (6 bases). The last part of the DNA fits TRBJ2-7 better; the J call may be wrong. Germline assignment: CDR1 SGHRS and CDR2 YFSETQ. The CDR3 consists of 13 residues. The CDR3 coding sequence is TGCGCCAGCAGCTTACAGACAGGCTACGAGCAGTACTTC. Its protein is CASSLQTGYEQYF.

The chain carries TRBV6-5 and TRBJ1-6; no clear D. CDR1 and CDR2 from the germline V gene are MNHEY and SVGAGI. This CDR3 has 15 residues. Trimming took off 4 bases at V and 7 bases at J, with 14 bases between the two ends. The CDR3 nucleotides read TGTGCCAGCAGTTCCCCAATGGGCGCCAATTCACCCCTCCACTTT. Protein product: CASSSPMGANSPLHF.

This chain connects TRBV5-6 to TRBJ2-5; 10 bases line up with TRBD2. From germline, CDR1 is SGHDT and CDR2 YYEEEE. The CDR3 is made up of 17 amino acids. V dropped 1 base and J dropped 0; count of bases not matched to a gene: 6. DNA for the CDR3: TGTGCCAGCAGCTTGTTGAGAGCGGGGGGGTACCAAGAGACCCAGTACTTC. Its protein product is CASSLLRAGGYQETQYF.

The gene calls are TRBV2 and TRBJ2-5; 8 bases agree with TRBD1. CDR1 is SNHLY, CDR2 FYNNEI, per germline. V lost 5 bases to trimming and J lost 5 bases; unmatched junction nucleotides: 10. The CDR3 loop spans 15 amino acids. The CDR3 is CASSPLTGVQETQYF. CDR3 in DNA: TGTGCCAGCAGTCCTCTGACAGGGGTGCAGGAGACCCAGTACTTC.

The rearrangement links TRBV5-1 to TRBJ1-1; 7 bases map to TRBD1. The junction had 4 bases not matched to a gene; V was cut back by 4 bases and J by 4 bases. The CDR3 spans 13 residues. CDR1 is SGHRS and CDR2 is YFSETQ in the germline V gene. The CDR3 protein is CASSAGGSTEAFF. DNA for the CDR3: TGCGCCAGCAGCGCAGGGGGGAGCACTGAAGCTTTCTTT.